The 26 T cell receptor beta chains in this list originate from one sample, sequenced in a study of blood T cell repertoires in COVID-19. Data came from immunoSEQ multiplex PCR; TCRdb stores just in-frame clones and leaves some out. This table holds some 120,000 clones, around nine tenths found once. The sample taken for sequencing was peripheral blood. The source of these receptors is a human donor in a cohort sampled during active COVID-19.

Here the CDR3 reads CASSLGGQQPQHF. DNA for the CDR3: TGTGCCAGCAGCCTTGGCGGGCAACAGCCCCAGCATTTT. The chain combines TRBV6-5 with TRBJ1-5; no clear D gene. The CDR3 totals 13 residues. With 6 bases removed from V and 7 bases from J, the gap between germline ends came to 13 bases. The germline CDR1 and CDR2 sequences are MNHEY and SVGAGI.

This clone has a handful of counts. J is TRBJ1-5 and V is TRBV4-1; 7 bases fit TRBD1. The CDR3 runs 16 residues. Looked up from germline, CDR1 is MGHRA and CDR2 is YSYEKL. Trimming took 4 bases from V and 0 from J; bases not matched to a gene: 6. The DNA for the CDR3 is TGCGCCAGCAGCCGAGGGACAGCTTATAGCAATCAGCCCCAGCATTTT. This encodes CASSRGTAYSNQPQHF.

This clone was recorded a few times. The chain recombines TRBV10-3 with TRBJ1-4; D not certain. The CDR3 loop spans 14 amino acids. Between the trimmed V and J ends, which lost 5 bases and 0 bases, there was a span of 7 bases. Germline CDR1 reads ENHRY; CDR2 reads SYGVKD. The CDR3 loop reads CAISPGTTNEKLFF. DNA of the CDR3: TGTGCCATCAGTCCGGGAACAACTAATGAAAAACTGTTTTTT.

The table lists this clone with a few counts. This chain connects TRBV6-1 to TRBJ1-5; TRBD1 matches 9 bases. This CDR3 has 17 amino acids. After removal of 4 bases from V and 5 bases from J, the junction contained 12 bases not matched to a gene. The germline V gene has CDR1 MNHNS and CDR2 SASEGT. The DNA of the CDR3 is TGTGCCAGCAGTGGGGGACAGGGACCTGTGAGGGATCAGCCCCAGCATTTT. It encodes CASSGGQGPVRDQPQHF.

The sample holds one count of this clone. CDR3 sequence (DNA): TGTGCCAGCAGTTCATCGGGTGCGGGCTCCTACAATGAGCAGTTCTTC. Translating gives CASSSSGAGSYNEQFF. V usage is TRBV6-6 and J usage is TRBJ2-1, with D tentatively TRBD2 (5 bases). Trimming pared 4 bases from V and 0 bases from J, leaving 13 bases between. Germline assignment: CDR1 MNHNY and CDR2 SVGAGI (reference sequence). This CDR3 has 16 residues.

The chain has TRBV6-6 and TRBJ1-2; no definite D call. V lost 7 bases, J lost 5 bases, and 8 bases lay in between. The CDR3 length is 11 residues. Germline-derived CDR1 and CDR2 are MNHNY and SVGAGI (reference sequence). In DNA form, the CDR3 reads TGTGCCAGCACACAGAGTTATGGCTACACCTTC. Translation gives CASTQSYGYTF.

This clone was counted once. This chain uses TRBV7-9 with TRBJ2-3; TRBD2 might be the D (6 bases). This CDR3 contains 13 residues. In germline, CDR1 is SEHNR, CDR2 FQNEAQ (reference sequence). V was shortened by 5 bases and J by 10 bases, with 16 bases between the two germline ends. CDR3 loop: CASSLYGGPAQYF. For the CDR3, the DNA is TGTGCCAGCAGCCTCTACGGGGGTCCGGCGCAGTATTTT.

The table lists this clone with a count of one. The genes are TRBV2 and TRBJ1-5; D remains unclear. Per the germline V gene, CDR1 is SNHLY and CDR2 is FYNNEI. The germline V and J ends were trimmed by 5 bases and 11 bases, with 13 bases remaining between them. The CDR3 sequence is 12 residues long. This CDR3 is CASSPDGNTQHF. The DNA for the CDR3 is TGTGCCAGCAGTCCGGACGGGAATACCCAGCATTTT.

V gene TRBV3-1 (or the pseudogene TRBV3-2) combines with J gene TRBJ2-7, with 8 bases fitting TRBD2. Germline trimming cut 3 bases from V and 6 bases from J; bases unmatched to any gene: 10. CDR3 length: 15 residues. Germline CDR1 LGHDT, CDR2 YNNKEL (reference sequence). The CDR3 sequence is CASSQGAGALGEQYF. In DNA form, the CDR3 reads TGTGCCAGCAGCCAGGGAGCGGGAGCCCTGGGCGAGCAGTACTTC.

The V and J genes are TRBV29-1 and TRBJ2-5; TRBD2 agrees at 9 bases. The CDR3 runs 16 residues. Losses at the gene ends were 7 bases for V and 5 bases for J; bases not matched to a gene: 17. Germline CDR1 is SQVTM and CDR2 is ANQGSEA. CDR3 coding DNA: TGCAGCGCCCCTAGGGGCAGCGGGAGGATCGAGGAGACCCAGTACTTC. Translation: CSAPRGSGRIEETQYF.

The chain has TRBV5-1 and TRBJ2-7, with TRBD1 identical over 7 bases. The V gene end was trimmed by 2 bases and the J gene end by 7 bases; junction bases not matched to a gene: 9. Germline loops: CDR1 SGHRS, CDR2 YFSETQ. The CDR3 consists of 14 residues. CDR3 coding DNA: TGCGCCAGCAGCTTAGAGGGGGCACGTGAAGAGCAGTACTTC. The encoded protein is CASSLEGAREEQYF.

The chain combines TRBV7-6 with TRBJ2-1, with D tentatively TRBD1 (5 bases). The length of the CDR3 is 16 residues. Germline CDR1 reads SGHVS; CDR2 reads FNYEAQ. V was shortened by 3 bases and J by 1 base, with 13 bases between the two germline ends. CDR3 in amino acids: CASSFRSGLSYNEQFF. The CDR3 coding sequence is TGTGCCAGCAGCTTTCGGTCAGGGCTATCCTACAATGAGCAGTTCTTC.

This chain links TRBV2 with TRBJ2-5; possible D gene TRBD1, 6 bases. Per germline, CDR1 SNHLY and CDR2 FYNNEI. The V end lost 6 bases, the J end lost 2 bases, and 16 bases lay between the germline ends. CDR3 length equals 15 residues. CDR3 nucleotides: TGTGCCAGCAGCGCTGTCAGGACAGAACAAGAGACCCAGTACTTC. Translated, it gives CASSAVRTEQETQYF.

This clone was seen only a few times. The chain recombines TRBV5-4 with TRBJ2-2; 7 bases line up with TRBD2. The trim removed 7 bases at V and 1 base at J, leaving 7 bases unmatched. Germline CDR1 reads SGHNT; CDR2 reads YYREEE (reference sequence). The CDR3 spans 15 residues. The CDR3 loop reads CASYSGSRNTGELFF. CDR3 in DNA: TGTGCCAGCTATAGCGGGTCCAGGAACACCGGGGAGCTGTTTTTT.

V gene TRBV28 combines with J gene TRBJ1-3; D remains ambiguous. Looked up from germline, CDR1 is MDHEN and CDR2 is SYDVKM. V was cut by 10 bases and J by 0 bases, with 10 bases left in between. The CDR3 is 13 amino acids. CDR3 protein: CATMAFSGNTIYF. CDR3 nucleotides: TGTGCCACCATGGCTTTCTCTGGAAACACCATATATTTT.

The V and J genes are TRBV28 and TRBJ2-7; 9 bases are shared with TRBD1. CDR3 length: 16 residues. The J segment lost 1 base and the V segment lost 3 bases, leaving 7 bases of the junction unmatched. In germline, CDR1 is MDHEN, CDR2 SYDVKM. The CDR3 here is CASSFLPGTGSYEQYF. In nucleotides, the CDR3 is TGTGCCAGCAGTTTTCTTCCCGGGACAGGGTCCTACGAGCAGTACTTC.

The J gene is TRBJ1-2, the V gene TRBV3-1 (or the pseudogene TRBV3-2), with D possibly TRBD1 on 6 matching bases. Trimming removed 4 bases from V and 8 bases from J, with 20 bases in between. Germline CDR1 LGHDT, CDR2 YNNKEL (reference sequence). This CDR3 comprises 15 residues. CDR3 sequence: CASSLLDTGSLGYTF. The CDR3 DNA sequence: TGTGCCAGCAGCCTTCTGGACACAGGGTCTCTCGGCTACACCTTC.

V and J are TRBV30 and TRBJ1-6; 7 nucleotides agree with TRBD1. CDR3 length: 15 residues. CDR1 is GTSNPN, CDR2 SVGIG, per germline (reference sequence). The ends lost 2 bases at V and 6 bases at J; junction bases unmatched: 7. CDR3 sequence reads: CAWSTETGTNSPLHF. The CDR3 nucleotides read TGTGCCTGGAGTACGGAGACAGGGACTAATTCACCCCTCCACTTT.

The rearrangement uses TRBV5-4 and TRBJ2-7, with 8 bases aligning to TRBD2. The CDR3 contains 15 residues. V trimming: 4 bases; J trimming: 6 bases; junction bases outside the gene matches: 12. The germline V gene has CDR1 SGHNT and CDR2 YYREEE (reference sequence). CDR3 amino acids: CASSQLGAGVPEQYF. CDR3 sequence (DNA): TGTGCCAGCAGCCAGCTTGGAGCGGGAGTTCCCGAGCAGTACTTC.

The chain carries TRBV5-5 and TRBJ2-2, with 12 bases fitting TRBD2. Looked up from germline, CDR1 is SGHKS and CDR2 is YYEKEE (reference sequence). The CDR3 has 18 residues. J lost 2 bases, V lost 1 base, and 6 bases had no gene match. The DNA for the CDR3 is TGTGCCAGCAGCTTGCGGGCTAGCGGGAGGGCCAACACCGGGGAGCTGTTTTTT. As protein: CASSLRASGRANTGELFF.

The V gene is TRBV11-3, the J gene TRBJ2-5; 9 positions agree with TRBD1. The CDR3 totals 13 residues. Germline CDR1 is SGHNT and CDR2 is YENEEA. V shed 5 bases, J shed 5 bases, and the junction held 3 bases outside the gene matches. The CDR3 is CASSRTGVETQYF. CDR3 nucleotides: TGTGCCAGCAGCCGGACAGGGGTCGAGACCCAGTACTTC.

J is TRBJ2-6 and V is TRBV10-2, with a weak D call TRBD2 (5 bases). The CDR3 is 16 amino acids. V shed 2 bases and J shed 5 bases, with 13 bases lying between them. CDR1 is WSHSY and CDR2 is SAAADI in the germline V gene. The CDR3 here is CASSEPRVGRANVLTF. The CDR3 DNA follows: TGCGCCAGCAGTGAGCCGCGGGTAGGGAGGGCCAACGTCCTGACTTTC.

This clone was seen a handful of times. The chain carries TRBV5-6 and TRBJ1-2, with 9 bases aligning to TRBD1. V was clipped by 3 bases and J by 4 bases; unmatched bases: 4. Germline V gene sequence: CDR1 SGHDT, CDR2 YYEEEE. The CDR3 loop spans 14 amino acids. The CDR3 DNA is TGTGCCAGCAGCTCAGGACAGGGGAGCTATGGCTACACCTTC. This translates into CASSSGQGSYGYTF.

This rearrangement joins TRBV9 to TRBJ1-5; D remains ambiguous. Looked up from germline, CDR1 is SGDLS and CDR2 is YYNGEE. The CDR3 consists of 15 residues. The V gene lost 2 bases and the J gene lost 0 bases, with 9 bases spanning the gap. The CDR3 nucleotides are TGTGCCAGCAGCGTTACCGGGAATAGCAATCAGCCCCAGCATTTT. It encodes CASSVTGNSNQPQHF.

The chain links TRBV5-5 to TRBJ1-5; the D gene is possibly TRBD1 (6 bases). Germline V gene lookup returns CDR1 SGHKS and CDR2 YYEKEE (reference sequence). This CDR3 contains 18 residues. V was shortened by 0 bases and J by 1 base, with 17 bases between the two germline ends. CDR3 sequence: CASSLAWGGLNSNQPQHF. CDR3 DNA sequence: TGTGCCAGCAGCTTGGCCTGGGGGGGGCTAAACAGCAATCAGCCCCAGCATTTT.

The chain links TRBV2 to TRBJ2-7, with 9 bases that match TRBD1. Germline CDR1 reads SNHLY; CDR2 reads FYNNEI. J gave up 7 bases and V 6 bases, and 4 bases lay outside the gene matches. The CDR3 is 12 residues long. The CDR3 reads CASSSGQGEQYF. The DNA for the CDR3 is TGTGCCAGCAGCTCGGGACAGGGAGAGCAGTACTTC.